A single sample is the source of the 10 T cell receptor beta chains below, sequenced in a study of blood T cell repertoires in COVID-19 (dated by TCRdb to the early 2020s). The library came from the immunoSEQ multiplex PCR assay. TCRdb retrieved this table from immuneACCESS and kept in-frame rearrangements only. Not all clones are present; in checked studies, unresolved V genes account for under half, and no reason is known for the remainder. Here the sample has nearly 350,000 clones; roughly 87% occur a single time. The top ten constitute approximately 0.93% of the sample. Sequenced input: PBMCs or T cells enriched from blood (not recorded which). These receptors all come from a woman in her 30s who had recovered from COVID-19.

This chain joins TRBV7-9 and TRBJ2-5; 9 bases line up with TRBD2. This CDR3 spans 16 amino acids. CDR1 SEHNR and CDR2 FQNEAQ come from the germline V gene (reference sequence). Trimming at V came to 5 bases and at J to 4 bases, leaving 11 bases not matched to a gene. The DNA for the CDR3 is TGTGCCAGCAGCCTAATGGGCGGGGGGGCGTTAGAGACCCAGTACTTC. Translated, it gives CASSLMGGGALETQYF. Using reference TRBV7-9 and TRBJ2-5 for the parts outside the CDR3, the full variable domain is DTGVSQNPRHKITKRGQNVTFRCDPISEHNRLYWYRQTLGQGPEFLTYFQNEAQLEKSRLLSDRFSAERPKGSFSTLEIQRTEQGDSAMYLCASSLMGGGALETQYFGPGTRLLVL.

A single count supports this clone. The rearrangement uses TRBV7-9 and TRBJ1-3; D is uncertain. Germline loops: CDR1 SEHNR, CDR2 FQNEAQ (reference sequence). V lost 5 bases to trimming and J lost 3 bases, with 11 bases between them. This CDR3 is built from 14 residues. CDR3 nucleotides: TGTGCCAGCAGCAGAACAGCGGGTGGAAACACCATATATTTT. It specifies CASSRTAGGNTIYF.

The gene calls are TRBV12-5 and TRBJ2-2; 7 nucleotides agree with TRBD1. The J segment lost 5 bases and the V segment lost 6 bases, leaving 6 bases of the junction unmatched. Germline assignment: CDR1 LGHNT and CDR2 FRNRAP. The CDR3 sequence is 14 residues long. The CDR3 DNA reads as TGTGCTAGTGGGACGGGACAGCCAACCGGGGAGCTGTTTTTT. Encoded protein: CASGTGQPTGELFF.

V gene TRBV6-1 combines with J gene TRBJ2-5, with D tentatively TRBD2 (6 bases). Per the germline V gene, CDR1 is MNHNS and CDR2 is SASEGT. V was trimmed by 2 bases and J by 5 bases, leaving 15 bases between them. The CDR3 runs 15 residues. This CDR3 is CASSEQDSAGETQYF. The CDR3 DNA follows: TGTGCCAGCAGTGAACAGGACTCCGCGGGGGAGACCCAGTACTTC.

This chain connects TRBV7-9 to TRBJ1-4; the D is unclear. With 6 bases removed from V and 9 bases from J, the gap between germline ends came to 11 bases. The CDR3 has 12 amino acids. Germline V gene sequence: CDR1 SEHNR, CDR2 FQNEAQ (reference sequence). The CDR3 loop is CASRDSMQKLFF. In DNA, the CDR3 is TGTGCCAGCAGAGACTCCATGCAAAAACTGTTTTTT.

This chain links TRBV27 with TRBJ2-3; 10 bases line up with TRBD1. After removal of 0 bases from V and 3 bases from J, the junction contained 3 bases not matched to a gene. The CDR3 runs 16 residues. Germline CDR1 MNHEY, CDR2 SMNVEV (reference sequence). The DNA of the CDR3 is TGTGCCAGCAGTTTATCCCGGGACAGGGGTACAGATACGCAGTATTTT. As protein: CASSLSRDRGTDTQYF.

In this sample, this clone turned up a few times. The chain combines TRBV18 with TRBJ1-1; D is unresolved. Germline V gives CDR1 KGHSH, CDR2 LQKENI. The V gene lost 0 bases and the J gene lost 3 bases, with 11 bases spanning the gap. The CDR3 runs 15 residues. The CDR3 here is CASSPPLSRDTEAFF. CDR3 coding DNA: TGTGCCAGCTCACCACCGCTATCACGGGACACTGAAGCTTTCTTT. Full variable domain (missing parts from reference TRBV18 and TRBJ1-1): NAGVMQNPRHLVRRRGQEARLRCSPMKGHSHVYWYRQLPEEGLKFMVYLQKENIIDESGMPKERFSAEFPKEGPSILRIQQVVRGDSAAYFCASSPPLSRDTEAFFGQGTRLTVV.

The chain recombines TRBV5-1 with TRBJ1-1; possible D gene TRBD1, 6 bases. There are 14 residues in the CDR3. CDR1 SGHRS and CDR2 YFSETQ come from the germline V gene. V was clipped by 6 bases and J by 0 bases, with 12 bases between them. The CDR3 DNA sequence: TGCGCCAGCACCCCGCGGGGGCTGAACACTGAAGCTTTCTTT. Translated: CASTPRGLNTEAFF.

This rearrangement joins TRBV12-5 to TRBJ2-7; 12 positions agree with TRBD1. V was pared by 1 base and J by 2 bases, with 3 bases of the junction left unmatched. This CDR3 comprises 16 residues. Germline loops: CDR1 LGHNT, CDR2 FRNRAP. CDR3 DNA sequence: TGTGCTAGTGGTTTGGGGGACAGGGGGCCGACCTACGAGCAGTACTTC. This encodes CASGLGDRGPTYEQYF.

The chain employs TRBV6-5 and TRBJ1-2; D possibly corresponds to TRBD1 (5 bases). The CDR3 spans 15 residues. V was shortened by 2 bases and J by 8 bases, with 18 bases between the two germline ends. The V gene's germline CDR1 is MNHEY and CDR2 SVGAGI. The CDR3 here is CASSYTTRMSGGYTF. The CDR3 DNA follows: TGTGCCAGCAGTTACACGACTCGGATGTCAGGGGGCTACACCTTC.